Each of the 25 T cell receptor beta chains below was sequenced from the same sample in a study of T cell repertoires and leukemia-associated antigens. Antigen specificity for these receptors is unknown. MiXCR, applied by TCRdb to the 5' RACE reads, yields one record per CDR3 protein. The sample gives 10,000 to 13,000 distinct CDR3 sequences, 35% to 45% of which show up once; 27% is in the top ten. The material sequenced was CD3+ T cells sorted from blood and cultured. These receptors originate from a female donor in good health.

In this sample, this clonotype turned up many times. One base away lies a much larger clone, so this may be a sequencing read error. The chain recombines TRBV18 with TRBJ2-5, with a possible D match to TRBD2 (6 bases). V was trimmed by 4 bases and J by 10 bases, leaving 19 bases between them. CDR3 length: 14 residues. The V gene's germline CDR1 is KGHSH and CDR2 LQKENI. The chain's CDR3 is CASSHGTPTSDQYF. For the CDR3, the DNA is TGTGCCAGCTCACACGGGACTCCCACATCGGACCAGTACTTC.

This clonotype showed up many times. CDR3 DNA: TGTGCCAGCAGTCTCCTGGAGTCCTACGAGCAGTACTTC. Encoded protein: CASSLLESYEQYF. V is TRBV28 and J is TRBJ2-7; no clear D gene. The V end was cut by 5 bases, the J end by 1 base, with 9 bases between. The CDR3 is 13 residues long. Looked up from germline, CDR1 is MDHEN and CDR2 is SYDVKM.

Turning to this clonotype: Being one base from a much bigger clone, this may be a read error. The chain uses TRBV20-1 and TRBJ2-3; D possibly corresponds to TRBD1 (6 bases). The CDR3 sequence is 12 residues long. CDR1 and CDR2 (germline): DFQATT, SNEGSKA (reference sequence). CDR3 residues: CSASGDTDTRYF. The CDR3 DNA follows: TGCAGTGCTAGCGGGGACACAGATACGCGGTATTTT.

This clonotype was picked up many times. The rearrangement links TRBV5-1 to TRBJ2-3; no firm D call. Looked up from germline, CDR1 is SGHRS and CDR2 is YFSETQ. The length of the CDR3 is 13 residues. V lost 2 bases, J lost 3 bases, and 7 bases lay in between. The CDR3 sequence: CASSLTPTDTQYF. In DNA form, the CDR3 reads TGCGCCAGCAGCTTAACCCCAACAGATACGCAGTATTTT.

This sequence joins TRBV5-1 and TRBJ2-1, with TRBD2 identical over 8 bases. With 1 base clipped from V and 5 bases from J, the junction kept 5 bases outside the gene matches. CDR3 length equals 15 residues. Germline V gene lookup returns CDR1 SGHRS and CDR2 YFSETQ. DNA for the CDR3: TGCGCCAGCAGCTTGACCGGGAGGGGAAACAATGAGCAGTTCTTC. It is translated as CASSLTGRGNNEQFF.

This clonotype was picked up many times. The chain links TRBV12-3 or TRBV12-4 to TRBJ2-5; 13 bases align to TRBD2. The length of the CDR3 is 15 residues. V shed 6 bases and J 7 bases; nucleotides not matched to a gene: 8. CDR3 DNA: TGTGCCAGCAGCCGGACTAGCGGGAGTAGAGGGACCCAGTACTTC. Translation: CASSRTSGSRGTQYF.

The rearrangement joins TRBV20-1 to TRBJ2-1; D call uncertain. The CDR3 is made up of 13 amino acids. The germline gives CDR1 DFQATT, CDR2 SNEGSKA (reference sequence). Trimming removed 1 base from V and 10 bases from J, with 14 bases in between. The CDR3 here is CSARGSQIEEQFF. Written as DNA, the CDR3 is TGCAGTGCTAGAGGCTCCCAGATTGAGGAGCAGTTCTTC.

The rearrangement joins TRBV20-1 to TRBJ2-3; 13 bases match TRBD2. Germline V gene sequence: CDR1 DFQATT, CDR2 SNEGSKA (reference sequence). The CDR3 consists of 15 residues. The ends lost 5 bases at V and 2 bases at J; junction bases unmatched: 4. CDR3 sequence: CSAWTSGSLTDTQYF. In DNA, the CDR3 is TGCAGTGCTTGGACTAGCGGGAGTCTCACAGATACGCAGTATTTT.

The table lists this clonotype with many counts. The CDR3 spells CASSPETLNTEAFF. CDR3 bases: TGCGCCAGCAGCCCGGAGACCCTGAACACTGAAGCTTTCTTT. The V and J genes are TRBV5-1 and TRBJ1-1; D gene unclear. Trimming took 4 bases from V and 0 from J, leaving 10 bases between them. Germline loops: CDR1 SGHRS, CDR2 YFSETQ. The CDR3 has 14 amino acids.

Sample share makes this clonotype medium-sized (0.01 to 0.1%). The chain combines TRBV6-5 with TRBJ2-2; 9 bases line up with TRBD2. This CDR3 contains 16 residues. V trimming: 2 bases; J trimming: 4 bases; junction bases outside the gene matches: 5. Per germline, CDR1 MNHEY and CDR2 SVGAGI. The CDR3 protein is CASSYGVAGVTGELFF. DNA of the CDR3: TGTGCCAGCAGTTACGGGGTAGCGGGAGTCACCGGGGAGCTGTTTTTT.

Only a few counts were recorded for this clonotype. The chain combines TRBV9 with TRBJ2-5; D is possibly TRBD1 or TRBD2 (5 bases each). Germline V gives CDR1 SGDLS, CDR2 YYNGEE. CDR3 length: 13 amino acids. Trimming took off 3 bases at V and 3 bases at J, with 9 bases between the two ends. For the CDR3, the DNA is TGTGCCAGCAGCGGAGGGACCGAAGAGACCCAGTACTTC. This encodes CASSGGTEETQYF.

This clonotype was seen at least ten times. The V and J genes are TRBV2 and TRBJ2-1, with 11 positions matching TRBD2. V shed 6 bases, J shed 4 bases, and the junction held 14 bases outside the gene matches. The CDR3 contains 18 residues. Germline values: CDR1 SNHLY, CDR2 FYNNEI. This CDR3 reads CASSPTTKTSGAYNEQFF. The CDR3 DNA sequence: TGTGCCAGCAGCCCGACGACGAAGACTAGCGGGGCTTACAATGAGCAGTTCTTC.

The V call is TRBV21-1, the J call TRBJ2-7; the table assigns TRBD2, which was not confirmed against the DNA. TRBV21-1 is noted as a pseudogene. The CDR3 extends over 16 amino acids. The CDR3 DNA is TGTGCCAGCAGCAAAGTTCCTAGCGCCCTCCTCCACGAGCAGTACTTC. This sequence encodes CASSKVPSALLHEQYF.

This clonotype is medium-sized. CDR3 DNA: TGTGCCAGCAGCCCTCTGACAGGGTCCGATGCTTTCTTT. This gives the protein CASSPLTGSDAFF. The gene calls are TRBV3-1 and TRBJ1-1; 7 bases align to TRBD1. V lost 4 bases and J lost 11; bases outside the gene matches: 10. The length of the CDR3 is 13 residues. Germline V gene lookup returns CDR1 LGHDT and CDR2 YNNKEL (reference sequence). The full variable domain, completed using reference TRBV3-1 and TRBJ1-1, is DTAVSQTPKYLVTQMGNDKSIKCEQNLGHDTMYWYKQDSKKFLKIMFSYNNKELIINETVPNRFSPKSPDKAHLNLHINSLELGDSAVYFCASSPLTGSDAFFGQGTRLTVV.

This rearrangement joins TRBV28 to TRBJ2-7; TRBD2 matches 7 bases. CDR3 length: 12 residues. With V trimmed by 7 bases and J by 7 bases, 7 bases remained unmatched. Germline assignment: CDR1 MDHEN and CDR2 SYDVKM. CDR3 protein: CASTRAGKEQYF. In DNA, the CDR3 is TGTGCCAGCACCCGAGCGGGAAAGGAGCAGTACTTC.

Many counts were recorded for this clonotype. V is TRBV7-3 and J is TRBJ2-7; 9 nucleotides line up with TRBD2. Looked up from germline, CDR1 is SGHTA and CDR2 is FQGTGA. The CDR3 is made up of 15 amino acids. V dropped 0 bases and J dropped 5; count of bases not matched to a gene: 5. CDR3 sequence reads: CASSLTAGGPDEQYF. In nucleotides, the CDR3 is TGTGCCAGCAGCTTAACGGCGGGAGGGCCCGACGAGCAGTACTTC.

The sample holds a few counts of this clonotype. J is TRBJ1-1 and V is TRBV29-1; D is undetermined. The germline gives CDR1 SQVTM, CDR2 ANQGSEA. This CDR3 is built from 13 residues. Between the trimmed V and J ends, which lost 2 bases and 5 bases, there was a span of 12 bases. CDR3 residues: CSVEIGRKTEAFF. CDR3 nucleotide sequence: TGCAGCGTTGAAATAGGACGTAAAACTGAAGCTTTCTTT.

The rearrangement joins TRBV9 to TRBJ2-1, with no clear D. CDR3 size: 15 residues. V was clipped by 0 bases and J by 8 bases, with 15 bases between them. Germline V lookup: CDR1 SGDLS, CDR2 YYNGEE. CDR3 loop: CASSVEGSSVDEQFF. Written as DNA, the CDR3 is TGTGCCAGCAGCGTAGAAGGTTCTAGTGTCGATGAGCAGTTCTTC.

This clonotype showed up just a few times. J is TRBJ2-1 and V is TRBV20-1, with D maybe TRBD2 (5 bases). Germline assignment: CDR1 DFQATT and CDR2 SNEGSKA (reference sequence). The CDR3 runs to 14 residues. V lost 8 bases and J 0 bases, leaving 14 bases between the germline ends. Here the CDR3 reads CSTLTGSSYNEQFF. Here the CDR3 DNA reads TGCAGTACACTGACGGGGAGCTCCTACAATGAGCAGTTCTTC.

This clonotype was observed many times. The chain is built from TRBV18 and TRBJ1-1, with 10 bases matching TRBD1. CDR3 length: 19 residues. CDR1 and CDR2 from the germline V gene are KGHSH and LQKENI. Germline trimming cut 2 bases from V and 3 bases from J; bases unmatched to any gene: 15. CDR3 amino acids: CASSPGATGGPGMDTEAFF. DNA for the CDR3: TGTGCCAGCTCACCAGGAGCGACAGGGGGCCCGGGAATGGACACTGAAGCTTTCTTT.

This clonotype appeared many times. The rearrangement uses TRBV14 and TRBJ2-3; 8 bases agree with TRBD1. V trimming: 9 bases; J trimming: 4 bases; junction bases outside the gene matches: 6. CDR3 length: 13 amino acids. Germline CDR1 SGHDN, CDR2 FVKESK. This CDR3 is CASQDRGADTQYF. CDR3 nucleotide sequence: TGTGCCAGTCAAGACAGGGGCGCAGATACGCAGTATTTT.

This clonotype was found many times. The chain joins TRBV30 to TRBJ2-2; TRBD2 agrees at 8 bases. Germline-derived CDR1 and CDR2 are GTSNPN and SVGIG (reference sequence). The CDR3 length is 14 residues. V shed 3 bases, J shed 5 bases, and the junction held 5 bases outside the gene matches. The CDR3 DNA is TGTGCCTGGAGCCCGGGACTAGAAACCGGGGAGCTGTTTTTT. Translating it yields CAWSPGLETGELFF.

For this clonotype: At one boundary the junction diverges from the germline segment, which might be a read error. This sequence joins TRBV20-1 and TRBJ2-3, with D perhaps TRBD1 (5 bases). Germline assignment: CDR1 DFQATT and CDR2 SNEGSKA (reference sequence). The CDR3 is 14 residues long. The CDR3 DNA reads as TGCAGTGCTAGTCGTCCAGGGTTAACAGATTCGCAATATTTT. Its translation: CSASRPGLTDSQYF.

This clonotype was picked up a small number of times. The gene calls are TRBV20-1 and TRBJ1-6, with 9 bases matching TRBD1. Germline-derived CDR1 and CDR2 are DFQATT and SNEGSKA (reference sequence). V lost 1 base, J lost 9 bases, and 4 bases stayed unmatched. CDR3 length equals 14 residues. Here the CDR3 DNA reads TGCAGTGCTAGAGCAACAGGGGGCGGTTCACCCCTCCACTTT. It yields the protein CSARATGGGSPLHF.

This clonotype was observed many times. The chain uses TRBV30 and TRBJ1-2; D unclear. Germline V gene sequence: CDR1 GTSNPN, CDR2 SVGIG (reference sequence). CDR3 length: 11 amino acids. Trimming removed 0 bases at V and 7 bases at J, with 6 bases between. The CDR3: CAWSVYGGYTF. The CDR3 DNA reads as TGTGCCTGGAGTGTATACGGTGGCTACACCTTC.